This TCR beta chain was captured in a study of T cell changes during pregnancy in multiple sclerosis. The ends were cut back, 0 bases at V and 4 bases at J, with 7 bases in the middle. This CDR3 is built from 13 residues. In germline, CDR1 is SGDLS, CDR2 YYNGEE. The protocol was immunoSEQ multiplex PCR, while the TCRdb copy is restricted to in-frame clones and leaves out a portion. The sample holds 35,000 to 55,000 clones, 85% to 95% seen once. J is TRBJ2-5 and V is TRBV9; a possible D gene is TRBD2 (5 bases). The receptor was isolated from a female donor with multiple sclerosis, enrolled in a pregnancy study. The sequenced sample consisted of peripheral blood. For the CDR3, the DNA is TGTGCCAGCAGCGTAGACAGCGGAGAGACCCAGTACTTC. Residues: CASSVDSGETQYF.